The clone carrying this T cell receptor (beta chain) was detected only a few times. Its cognate antigen is unknown. TCRdb used MiXCR to reprocess the 5' RACE reads, holding one entry per CDR3 protein. Among some 240,000 distinct CDR3 sequences listed, around 6.6% were seen once. The sample originates from a study of CD8 T cells in ankylosing spondylitis. Study-wide results and limits: Seemingly characteristic of ankylosing spondylitis blood was a TCR beta motif consisting of about 8 highly homologous variants.

The specimen sequenced was blood, either unsorted or a sorted T cell fraction (not recorded which). This TCR came from a male donor with ankylosing spondylitis.

CDR3 coding DNA: TGCAGTGCTAGGGAGAGGGGGCACTATGGCTACACCTTC. It specifies CSARERGHYGYTF. J is TRBJ1-2 and V is TRBV20-1; 7 bases line up with TRBD1. This CDR3 has 13 amino acids. Germline V lookup: CDR1 DFQATT, CDR2 SNEGSKA (reference sequence). The V gene end was trimmed by 3 bases and the J gene end by 3 bases; junction bases not matched to a gene: 4.